Shown below are 8 T cell receptor beta chains from a single sample sequenced in a study of cytomegalovirus exposure and HLA in healthy donors. PCR primers comprised 60 Vbeta and 13 Jbeta primers. Assay used: immunoSEQ multiplex PCR; TCRdb lists only in-frame clones, some missing. This sample has roughly 150,000 clones, with roughly 80% found just once. Sample: PBMCs. The receptors shown here come from a woman aged 40 to 50 in good health and CMV-seronegative.

The chain has TRBV5-1 and TRBJ2-5, with 8 bases aligning to TRBD2. This CDR3 has 17 amino acids. Germline V gene sequence: CDR1 SGHRS, CDR2 YFSETQ. V trimming: 0 bases; J trimming: 5 bases; junction bases outside the gene matches: 12. As DNA, the CDR3 is TGCGCCAGCAGCTTGGACCTGGGACGGGGGGGCCGGGAGACCCAGTACTTC. It specifies CASSLDLGRGGRETQYF.

The V gene is TRBV11-2, the J gene TRBJ2-4, with 7 nucleotides matching TRBD2. From germline, CDR1 is SGHAT and CDR2 FQNNGV. The CDR3 length is 15 residues. Trimming removed 6 bases from V and 1 base from J; junction bases left unmatched: 6. Here the CDR3 reads CASRGGELAKNIQYF. In DNA form, the CDR3 reads TGTGCCAGCAGGGGGGGGGAGTTGGCCAAAAACATTCAGTACTTC.

The chain employs TRBV21-1 and TRBJ1-4; TRBD1 was called by the table and not checked on the DNA. TRBV21-1 constitutes a pseudogene. This CDR3 has 16 residues. The CDR3 spells CASLMRDRGRYEKLFF. CDR3 DNA: TGTGCCAGTCTCATGCGCGACAGGGGTAGGTACGAAAAACTGTTTTTT.

This chain connects TRBV5-1 to TRBJ2-5, with D perhaps TRBD1 (6 bases). Trimming cost V 0 bases and J 7 bases, with 13 bases left between them. The CDR3 runs 14 residues. The germline V gene encodes CDR1 SGHRS and CDR2 YFSETQ. For the CDR3, the DNA is TGCGCCAGCAGCTTGGAAGGGGGACCCTCGACCCAGTACTTC. This sequence encodes CASSLEGGPSTQYF.

This clone was observed a few times. The V call is TRBV2, the J call TRBJ1-5; 7 bases map to TRBD1. CDR3 size: 19 residues. With V trimmed by 4 bases and J by 2 bases, 17 bases remained unmatched. Germline CDR1 reads SNHLY; CDR2 reads FYNNEI. CDR3 loop: CASSATANKGAQGNQPQHF. The CDR3, as DNA: TGTGCCAGCAGTGCCACCGCAAATAAGGGGGCGCAGGGCAATCAGCCCCAGCATTTT. Drawing the rest from reference TRBV2 and TRBJ1-5, the complete variable domain is EPEVTQTPSHQVTQMGQEVILRCVPISNHLYFYWYRQILGQKVEFLVSFYNNEISEKSEIFDDQFSVERPDGSNFTLKIRSTKLEDSAMYFCASSATANKGAQGNQPQHFGDGTRLSIL.

V and J are TRBV19 and TRBJ2-2; 9 nucleotides match TRBD2. The V gene end was trimmed by 7 bases and the J gene end by 6 bases; junction bases not matched to a gene: 12. The CDR3 is 16 amino acids. Germline-derived CDR1 and CDR2 are LNHDA and SQIVND (reference sequence). In nucleotides, the CDR3 is TGTGCCAGTACCGTAGCGGGAGTACGTCGCGCCGGGGAGCTGTTTTTT. This sequence encodes CASTVAGVRRAGELFF.

This sequence joins TRBV5-6 and TRBJ1-6; perhaps TRBD1 as D (6 bases). The CDR3 extends over 15 amino acids. Trimming took 2 bases from V and 9 from J, leaving 15 bases between them. The germline gives CDR1 SGHDT, CDR2 YYEEEE. This CDR3 reads CASSLSPARGSPLHF. The CDR3 nucleotides read TGTGCCAGCAGCTTAAGTCCCGCCAGGGGTTCACCCCTCCACTTT.

This rearrangement joins TRBV7-9 to TRBJ2-7; D is perhaps TRBD1 (6 bases). CDR1 SEHNR and CDR2 FQNEAQ come from the germline V gene (reference sequence). Deletions cut 5 bases from V and 1 base from J, with 15 bases between. CDR3 size: 15 residues. CDR3 region: CASSRDTFSSYEQYF. CDR3 DNA: TGTGCCAGCAGCCGGGACACCTTCTCTTCCTACGAGCAGTACTTC.